This T cell receptor beta chain originates from a study of cytomegalovirus exposure and HLA in healthy donors. Study findings and constraints: According to the study, about 180 TCR beta chains were cytomegalovirus-associated. Analyzed later, association rates of TCRs varied across HLA loci, with DRB1 most and HLA-C fewest.

Comment on this clone: Its antigen remains unknown.

Germline V gene lookup returns CDR1 LNHDA and CDR2 SQIVND (reference sequence). V was clipped by 9 bases and J by 5 bases; unmatched bases: 8. The CDR3 has 13 amino acids. This PCR relied on a set of 60 Vbeta primers and 13 Jbeta primers. Sequenced by immunoSEQ multiplex PCR; TCRdb stores in-frame clones only, minus some. The sample has more than 130,000 clones, about 74% seen once. The chain employs TRBV19 and TRBJ2-5; 8 positions match TRBD2. This TCR derives from a woman aged 45-65 years in good health and CMV-seronegative. Material: PBMCs. CDR3 residues: CASYGRVGETQYF. CDR3 in DNA: TGTGCCAGCTACGGGAGGGTCGGGGAGACCCAGTACTTC.